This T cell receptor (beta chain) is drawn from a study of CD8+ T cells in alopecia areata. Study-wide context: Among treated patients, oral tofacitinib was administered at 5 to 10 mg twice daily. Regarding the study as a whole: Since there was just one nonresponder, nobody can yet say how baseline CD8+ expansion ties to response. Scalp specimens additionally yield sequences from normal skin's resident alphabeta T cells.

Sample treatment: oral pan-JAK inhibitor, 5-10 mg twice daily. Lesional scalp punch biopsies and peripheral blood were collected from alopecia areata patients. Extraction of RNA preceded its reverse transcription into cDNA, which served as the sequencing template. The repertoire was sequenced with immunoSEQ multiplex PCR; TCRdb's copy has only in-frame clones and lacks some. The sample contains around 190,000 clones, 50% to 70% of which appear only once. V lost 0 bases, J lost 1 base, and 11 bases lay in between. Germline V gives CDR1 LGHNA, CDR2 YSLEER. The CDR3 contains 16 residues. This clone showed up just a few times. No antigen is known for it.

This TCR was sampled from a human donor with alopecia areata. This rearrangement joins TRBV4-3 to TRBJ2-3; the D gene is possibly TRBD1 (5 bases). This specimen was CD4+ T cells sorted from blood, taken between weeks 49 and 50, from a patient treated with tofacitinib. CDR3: CASSQDSGPGTDTQYF. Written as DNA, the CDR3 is TGCGCCAGCAGCCAAGATTCAGGGCCGGGCACAGATACGCAGTATTTT.